Detailed here is one TCR beta chain. What it binds is not known. Measured with immunoSEQ multiplex PCR; TCRdb has only the in-frame clones, and not every one. The sample holds about 43,000 clones, about 82% seen once. The data originate from a study of radiation and T cells in renal cell carcinoma. Study outcomes and limitations: Top tumor clonotypes rose in blood 2 weeks post-radiation, then contracted.

Noted time point: blood 4 weeks post-SBRT, at nephrectomy. Specified treatment: 15 Gy SBRT to primary tumor, nephrectomy 4 weeks later. The CDR3 loop spans 13 amino acids. The V and J ends lost 5 bases and 7 bases respectively, with 9 bases between them. Germline CDR1 reads MNHEY; CDR2 reads SVGAGI. The chain links TRBV6-5 to TRBJ1-6; no reliable D call. The specimen comprised blood, sampled from a patient whose treatment included radiotherapy and nephrectomy. The sequence was obtained from a woman aged 70-85 years with renal cell carcinoma. CDR3: CASSPMSNSPLHF. The CDR3 nucleotides read TGTGCCAGCAGTCCCATGTCAAATTCACCCCTCCACTTT.